This T cell receptor beta chain came from a study of blood T cell repertoires in COVID-19. Looking at the study overall: There were acute and convalescent COVID-19 samples, and they came from the United States, Italy and Spain. PBMCs, B-cell-depleted T cells, or T cells provided the cDNA or gDNA that made up the material.

The CDR3 is 14 residues long. Germline V gene data show CDR1 as SEHNR and CDR2 as FQNEAQ (reference sequence). Trimming removed 2 bases at V and 0 bases at J, with 5 bases between. Per the original methods: Amplification of reference gene primers provided the estimated nucleated cell counts. Produced via immunoSEQ multiplex PCR; TCRdb's table is partial and in-frame only. V and J calls and clone size are as listed in that table; D and trimming were resolved from the DNA. Among some 380,000 clones listed, 85% to 90% were seen once. Sequences were obtained from peripheral blood. The source is a man between 18 and 29 years old with active or convalescent COVID-19. This rearrangement joins TRBV7-9 to TRBJ1-5; D is possibly TRBD1 (5 bases). CDR3 nucleotide sequence: TGTGCCAGCAGCTTAAGGGGTAGCAATCAGCCCCAGCATTTT. The encoded protein is CASSLRGSNQPQHF. Based on the CDR3 plus reference TRBV7-9 and TRBJ1-5, the full variable domain is DTGVSQNPRHKITKRGQNVTFRCDPISEHNRLYWYRQTLGQGPEFLTYFQNEAQLEKSRLLSDRFSAERPKGSFSTLEIQRTEQGDSAMYLCASSLRGSNQPQHFGDGTRLSIL.